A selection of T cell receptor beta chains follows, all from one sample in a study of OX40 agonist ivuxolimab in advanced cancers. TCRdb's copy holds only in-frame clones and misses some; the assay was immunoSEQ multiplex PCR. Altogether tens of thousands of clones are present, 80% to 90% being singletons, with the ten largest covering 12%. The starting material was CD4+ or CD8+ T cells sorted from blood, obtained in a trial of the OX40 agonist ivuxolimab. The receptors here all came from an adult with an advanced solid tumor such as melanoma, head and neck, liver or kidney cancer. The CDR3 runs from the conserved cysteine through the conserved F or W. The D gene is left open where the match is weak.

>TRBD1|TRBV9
CASSTGQGSNQPQHF
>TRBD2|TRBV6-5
CASSYSSSGPYEQYF
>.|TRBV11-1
CASSSPVTYEQYF
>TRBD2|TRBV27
CASRLAEETQYF
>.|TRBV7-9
CASSLVGNKNIQYF
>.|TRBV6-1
CASSENTGFRDYGYTF
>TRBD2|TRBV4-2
CASSQRGTSGEYNEQFF
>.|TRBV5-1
CASSSEGVQETQYF
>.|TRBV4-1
CASSEDLTEAFF
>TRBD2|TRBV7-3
CASSWGLAETYNEQFF
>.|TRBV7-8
CASSLAYTEAFF
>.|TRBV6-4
CASSETPRKNEQYF
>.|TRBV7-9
CASRGVLVGEWTDTQYF
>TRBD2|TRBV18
CASSPRGGDYNEQFF
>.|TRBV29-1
CSVKWDEAFF
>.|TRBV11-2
CASSDLRTGELFF
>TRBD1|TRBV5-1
CASSLGQAGGETQYF
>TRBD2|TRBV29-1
CSVGLLAAYNEQFF
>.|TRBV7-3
CASSRNPSGAYTGELFF
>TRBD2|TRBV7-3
CASSLSLAGNEQFF
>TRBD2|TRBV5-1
CASSLESGGLTDTQYF
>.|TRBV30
CAWSRGTGGYTF
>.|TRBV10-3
CAIMGQSSQETQYF